A single sample is the source of the 21 T cell receptor beta chains below, sequenced in a study of CXCR3-negative and CXCR3-positive naive CD8 T cells. UMI labels and 5' RACE were used to prepare the TRB cDNA libraries. TCRdb re-called the 5' RACE reads and catalogs CDR3 proteins one per entry, DNA excluded. The table for this sample gives some 50,000 distinct CDR3 sequences. The sample taken for sequencing was naive CXCR3- CD8+ T cells from blood. Specified subset: CD45RO-CCR7+CD27+CD95- naive CD8+ T cells lacking CXCR3 (TNR3-). The receptors were gathered from a human donor in good health. Some clones in this sample may be carry-over from other donors' samples.

The rearrangement joins TRBV7-9 to TRBJ2-1; the TCRdb call, TRBD1, lacks DNA for checking. Per germline, CDR1 SEHNR and CDR2 FQNEAQ (reference sequence). This CDR3 region has 15 residues. The CDR3 reads CASSLAGGTYNEQFF.

The V gene is TRBV27, the J gene TRBJ2-3; lacking DNA, the TRBD1 call made by TCRdb goes unchecked. The CDR3 runs to 15 residues. Germline V gene lookup returns CDR1 MNHEY and CDR2 SMNVEV (reference sequence). The CDR3 loop is CASRYTGGWTDTQYF.

This chain joins TRBV7-9 and TRBJ2-3; the TCRdb call, TRBD2, lacks DNA for checking. This CDR3 has 17 residues. Germline CDR1 is SEHNR and CDR2 is FQNEAQ (reference sequence). The CDR3 sequence: CASSLGGLDRSTDTQYF. The variable domain in full, with the rest retrieved from reference TRBV7-9 and TRBJ2-3, is DTGVSQNPRHKITKRGQNVTFRCDPISEHNRLYWYRQTLGQGPEFLTYFQNEAQLEKSRLLSDRFSAERPKGSFSTLEIQRTEQGDSAMYLCASSLGGLDRSTDTQYFGPGTRLTVL.

This chain uses TRBV6-2 or TRBV6-3 with TRBJ2-2. This CDR3 region has 12 residues. From germline, CDR1 is MNHEY and CDR2 SVGEGT. The CDR3 loop reads CASSYDTGELFF.

J is TRBJ2-1 and V is TRBV29-1; TCRdb returns TRBD1, unconfirmable since there is no DNA. Germline assignment: CDR1 SQVTM and CDR2 ANQGSEA. The CDR3 is made up of 14 amino acids. The CDR3 protein is CSVDSRGDYNEQFF.

This chain joins TRBV3-1 and TRBJ2-1; absent DNA, TCRdb's TRBD1 call cannot be checked. The CDR3 covers 15 residues. Per germline, CDR1 LGHDT and CDR2 YNNKEL (reference sequence). The CDR3 loop is CASSLGGPHRDEQFF.

V usage is TRBV28 and J usage is TRBJ2-7; TCRdb returns TRBD2, unconfirmable since there is no DNA. Germline CDR1 is MDHEN and CDR2 is SYDVKM. The CDR3 length is 16 residues. The CDR3 is CASSPLAESIFYEQYF.

V usage is TRBV6-2 or TRBV6-3 and J usage is TRBJ2-7; TCRdb lists TRBD2, though no DNA is available to test this call. CDR3 length: 14 amino acids. The germline V gene has CDR1 MNHEY and CDR2 SVGEGT. Here the CDR3 reads CASSWGLSAYEQYF.

The chain links TRBV3-1 to TRBJ2-1; absent DNA, TCRdb's TRBD2 call cannot be checked. Germline values: CDR1 LGHDT, CDR2 YNNKEL (reference sequence). This CDR3 has 18 residues. CDR3 sequence reads: CASSQDNSGGIPHNEQFF.

The chain joins TRBV28 to TRBJ1-2; TCRdb lists TRBD1, though no DNA is available to test this call. The CDR3 consists of 22 residues. Germline lookup yields CDR1 MDHEN and CDR2 SYDVKM. The CDR3 here is CASSLLGREAPLSRELNYGYTF.

The J gene is TRBJ2-1, the V gene TRBV7-9; the D gene TCRdb calls, TRBD2, cannot be checked with no DNA. The CDR3 consists of 15 residues. The germline CDR1 and CDR2 sequences are SEHNR and FQNEAQ (reference sequence). CDR3 protein: CASSHGLAGYNEQFF. The full variable domain, its missing parts supplied by reference TRBV7-9 and TRBJ2-1, is DTGVSQNPRHKITKRGQNVTFRCDPISEHNRLYWYRQTLGQGPEFLTYFQNEAQLEKSRLLSDRFSAERPKGSFSTLEIQRTEQGDSAMYLCASSHGLAGYNEQFFGPGTRLTVL.

This chain uses TRBV27 with TRBJ2-4; lacking DNA, the TRBD1 call made by TCRdb goes unchecked. The germline gives CDR1 MNHEY, CDR2 SMNVEV (reference sequence). CDR3 length: 16 residues. The CDR3 region is CASSLRAGVAKNIQYF.

Judged by frequency, this clonotype is medium-sized (0.01 to 0.1%). V and J are TRBV7-2 and TRBJ2-3. The CDR3 has 15 amino acids. Germline values: CDR1 SGHTA, CDR2 FQGNSA. CDR3 protein: CASSLGAELTDTQYF.

The rearrangement uses TRBV2 and TRBJ2-1; TCRdb designates TRBD2, a call that cannot be tested without DNA. CDR3 length equals 20 residues. Per germline, CDR1 SNHLY and CDR2 FYNNEI. This CDR3 reads CASSEVGGLAELSSYNEQFF.

This rearrangement joins TRBV13 to TRBJ2-3; TCRdb proposes TRBD2, but this gene call is untestable without DNA. CDR3 length: 16 amino acids. Germline CDR1 PRHDT, CDR2 FYEKMQ (reference sequence). The chain's CDR3 is CASSWGLAGGGDTQYF.

The chain employs TRBV5-6 and TRBJ2-7. Germline values: CDR1 SGHDT, CDR2 YYEEEE. This CDR3 spans 11 amino acids. CDR3: CASSTAFEQYF.

The chain employs TRBV5-1 and TRBJ2-3; TCRdb reports TRBD2, a call that lacks DNA to check it against. The CDR3 is made up of 17 amino acids. Germline CDR1 reads SGHRS; CDR2 reads YFSETQ. The CDR3 sequence: CASSSLDLGPVPDTQYF.

The gene calls are TRBV9 and TRBJ2-2. The CDR3 covers 12 residues. Germline V gene lookup returns CDR1 SGDLS and CDR2 YYNGEE. The CDR3 reads CASSAGPGELFF. Combining the CDR3 with reference TRBV9 and TRBJ2-2 gives the whole variable domain DSGVTQTPKHLITATGQRVTLRCSPRSGDLSVYWYQQSLDQGLQFLIQYYNGEERAKGNILERFSAQQFPDLHSELNLSSLELGDSALYFCASSAGPGELFFGEGSRLTVL.

The chain has TRBV7-2 and TRBJ1-1. The CDR3 length is 14 residues. CDR1 SGHTA and CDR2 FQGNSA come from the germline V gene. The CDR3 loop reads CASSSIWMNTEAFF. Supplemented by reference TRBV7-2 and TRBJ1-1, the full variable domain reads GAGVSQSPSNKVTEKGKDVELRCDPISGHTALYWYRQSLGQGLEFLIYFQGNSAPDKSGLPSDRFSAERTGGSVSTLTIQRTQQEDSAVYLCASSSIWMNTEAFFGQGTRLTVV.

The V call is TRBV15, the J call TRBJ2-1. Germline CDR1 and CDR2: LNHNV and YYDKDF (reference sequence). This CDR3 region has 15 residues. CDR3 in amino acids: CATSRETGNYNEQFF.

The chain links TRBV29-1 to TRBJ2-1. The CDR3 length is 13 residues. Looked up from germline, CDR1 is SQVTM and CDR2 is ANQGSEA. The CDR3 spells CSVDRSSYNEQFF.